These 18 T cell receptor beta chains share one sample of origin, sequenced in a study of identical twins (dated by TCRdb to the mid-2010s). Preparation of the library involved 5' RACE. Instrument used: Illumina HiSeq 2000. In TCRdb, the public reads were trimmed at Q25 with fastp and aligned with MiXCR, with productive beta chains retained. Rows are combined by CDR3 protein, so each entry shows the most common genes and DNA. Across this sample there are 350,000 or so distinct CDR3 sequences, with approximately 8.8% seen only once. The ten most abundant clones make up approximately 9.3% of the sample. Sequencing input: naive T cells sorted from blood. According to the study, the label for this sample's cell subset or site signals: cells isolated with a human naive T-cell isolation kit. The receptors were sampled from a woman in her fifties or sixties in good health.

The chain employs TRBV24-1 and TRBJ2-4; 8 nucleotides agree with TRBD1. This CDR3 contains 16 residues. V dropped 6 bases and J dropped 7; count of bases not matched to a gene: 13. From germline, CDR1 is KGHDR and CDR2 SFDVKD. CDR3 in amino acids: CATSSAQGAQGNIQYF. In nucleotides, the CDR3 is TGTGCCACCAGTTCAGCCCAGGGGGCGCAGGGGAACATTCAGTACTTC.

This clonotype was recorded at least ten times. The chain is built from TRBV20-1 and TRBJ2-5, with no clear D. The CDR3 contains 16 residues. V lost 1 base and J 2 bases, leaving 17 bases between the germline ends. Germline assignment: CDR1 DFQATT and CDR2 SNEGSKA (reference sequence). CDR3 nucleotides: TGCAGTGCTAGAGCCCTACCGTGGCGTCCACAAGAGACCCAGTACTTC. The encoded protein is CSARALPWRPQETQYF.

This clonotype was detected ten times or more. The chain couples TRBV29-1 to TRBJ2-6; D not resolved. CDR1 and CDR2 (germline): SQVTM, ANQGSEA. The CDR3 is 15 residues long. In DNA form, the CDR3 reads TGCAGTGTGAGAGTGCCTTTATCTGGGGCCAACGTCCTGACTTTC. Protein sequence: CSVRVPLSGANVLTF.

This chain connects TRBV12-5 to TRBJ2-3, with D possibly matching TRBD1 (6 bases). V was pared by 2 bases and J by 2 bases, with 14 bases between. Germline lookup yields CDR1 LGHNT and CDR2 FRNRAP. This CDR3 region has 16 residues. CDR3 region: CASGLYSLGATDTQYF. Written as DNA, the CDR3 is TGTGCTAGTGGTTTGTACTCTCTGGGGGCCACAGATACGCAGTATTTT.

This clonotype appeared a few times. The gene calls are TRBV11-1 and TRBJ2-7; 9 bases are a match to TRBD1. The CDR3 loop spans 13 amino acids. The V segment lost 7 bases and the J segment 5 bases; nucleotides outside the gene matches: 6. Germline V gene lookup returns CDR1 SGHAT and CDR2 FQDESV (reference sequence). The DNA for the CDR3 is TGTGCCAGCACCACGGGACAGGGAGACGAGCAGTACTTC. Amino acid sequence: CASTTGQGDEQYF.

This clonotype was counted between two and nine times. The chain recombines TRBV15 with TRBJ2-3, with TRBD2 matching 9 bases. Germline CDR1 LNHNV, CDR2 YYDKDF (reference sequence). V lost 0 bases to trimming and J lost 7 bases; unmatched junction nucleotides: 14. The CDR3 has 18 amino acids. The CDR3 sequence is CATSREGAAGGQRYTQYF. CDR3 DNA sequence: TGTGCCACCAGCAGAGAGGGGGCAGCGGGGGGCCAGCGGTATACGCAGTATTTT.

This clonotype was found a few times. The DNA of the CDR3 is TGCGCCAGCAGTGGGGTAGGGCATGAGAGAATCTACGAGCAGTACGTC. It is translated as CASSGVGHERIYEQYV. The chain has TRBV5-1 and TRBJ2-7, with D unclear. Germline CDR1 reads SGHRS; CDR2 reads YFSETQ. Trimming took 5 bases from V and 3 from J, leaving 21 bases between them. The CDR3 has 16 amino acids.

The chain joins TRBV11-2 to TRBJ1-2; 7 nucleotides match TRBD1. Looked up from germline, CDR1 is SGHAT and CDR2 is FQNNGV. The CDR3 covers 14 residues. J was trimmed by 5 bases and V by 2 bases; bases with no gene match: 5. CDR3 protein: CASSLSNRGYGYTF. CDR3 sequence (DNA): TGTGCCAGCAGCTTAAGCAACAGGGGATATGGCTACACCTTC.

This clonotype was found a few times. The J gene is TRBJ2-7, the V gene TRBV6-5; D call uncertain. The CDR3 totals 13 residues. Trimming took 2 bases from V and 1 from J, leaving 6 bases between them. Germline CDR1 and CDR2: MNHEY and SVGAGI. The CDR3 sequence is CASSYRESYEQYF. The CDR3 nucleotides read TGTGCCAGCAGTTACAGGGAATCCTACGAGCAGTACTTC.

The rearrangement joins TRBV7-9 to TRBJ2-1; a weak D match, TRBD2 (6 bases). V lost 5 bases and J lost 0, with 20 bases in between. Looked up from germline, CDR1 is SEHNR and CDR2 is FQNEAQ (reference sequence). The length of the CDR3 is 18 residues. The DNA for the CDR3 is TGTGCCAGCAGCGACATACCGGGAGCGGAAGGCTCCTACAATGAGCAGTTCTTC. Encoded protein: CASSDIPGAEGSYNEQFF. The full variable domain, its missing parts supplied by reference TRBV7-9 and TRBJ2-1, is DTGVSQNPRHKITKRGQNVTFRCDPISEHNRLYWYRQTLGQGPEFLTYFQNEAQLEKSRLLSDRFSAERPKGSFSTLEIQRTEQGDSAMYLCASSDIPGAEGSYNEQFFGPGTRLTVL.

The genes are TRBV19 and TRBJ2-2, with D maybe TRBD2 (6 bases). V dropped 5 bases and J dropped 7 bases, with 20 bases sitting between them. The germline V gene encodes CDR1 LNHDA and CDR2 SQIVND (reference sequence). This CDR3 is built from 16 residues. CDR3 DNA: TGTGCCAGTAGTGGGAGTAGGACGGGAGCCAGCGGGGAGCTGTTTTTT. It codes for CASSGSRTGASGELFF. Drawing the rest from reference TRBV19 and TRBJ2-2, the complete variable domain is DGGITQSPKYLFRKEGQNVTLSCEQNLNHDAMYWYRQDPGQGLRLIYYSQIVNDFQKGDIAEGYSVSREKKESFPLTVTSAQKNPTAFYLCASSGSRTGASGELFFGEGSRLTVL.

The chain links TRBV7-6 to TRBJ2-1; 13 bases align to TRBD2. The V and J ends lost 6 bases and 6 bases, in that order; junction bases with no gene match: 2. CDR3 length equals 14 residues. Germline-derived CDR1 and CDR2 are SGHVS and FNYEAQ. CDR3 amino acids: CASRGLAGINEQFF. CDR3 nucleotide sequence: TGTGCCAGCAGGGGACTAGCGGGAATCAATGAGCAGTTCTTC. Using reference TRBV7-6 and TRBJ2-1 for the parts outside the CDR3, the full variable domain is GAGVSQSPRYKVTKRGQDVALRCDPISGHVSLYWYRQALGQGPEFLTYFNYEAQQDKSGLPNDRFSAERPEGSISTLTIQRTEQRDSAMYRCASRGLAGINEQFFGPGTRLTVL.

This clonotype was seen ten or more times. CDR3 DNA: TGCAGCGTTGAAGGCTTTAGAGAGACCCAGTACTTC. Translating it yields CSVEGFRETQYF. The chain has TRBV29-1 and TRBJ2-5; D is unclear. From germline, CDR1 is SQVTM and CDR2 ANQGSEA. Trimming pared 1 base from V and 4 bases from J, leaving 7 bases between. The CDR3 length is 12 residues.

The sample holds a few counts of this clonotype. The chain employs TRBV6-5 and TRBJ2-1; D could derive from TRBD1 or TRBD2 (5 bases each). Germline CDR1 and CDR2: MNHEY and SVGAGI. The V end was cut by 0 bases, the J end by 0 bases, with 12 bases between. The CDR3 runs to 17 residues. The CDR3 loop reads CASSYSWAGSSYNEQFF. CDR3 nucleotide sequence: TGTGCCAGCAGTTACTCCTGGGCAGGGAGCTCCTACAATGAGCAGTTCTTC.

V is TRBV14 and J is TRBJ2-1; D unresolved. CDR1 is SGHDN and CDR2 is FVKESK in the germline V gene. Deletions cut 4 bases from V and 5 bases from J, with 6 bases between. The CDR3 is 12 residues long. The CDR3 nucleotides read TGTGCCAGCAGCCCCTGGGACAATGAGCAGTTCTTC. It encodes CASSPWDNEQFF.

At least ten counts were recorded for this clonotype. The chain employs TRBV24-1 and TRBJ2-1; D gene ambiguous. Trimming shortened V by 3 bases and J by 10 bases, and 12 bases separated the two germline ends. CDR1 is KGHDR, CDR2 SFDVKD, per germline. CDR3 length: 13 amino acids. CDR3 nucleotide sequence: TGTGCCACCAGTGATCCCCCGATCGGAGAGCAGTTCTTC. Its translation: CATSDPPIGEQFF.

The genes are TRBV24-1 and TRBJ2-7, with D perhaps given as TRBD1 or TRBD2 (6 bases each). CDR3 length equals 12 residues. Germline-derived CDR1 and CDR2 are KGHDR and SFDVKD. V lost 7 bases and J lost 6, with 12 bases in between. CDR3 region: CATSRGPREQYF. The CDR3 bases are TGTGCCACCAGCCGGGGGCCCCGCGAGCAGTACTTC.

This clonotype was detected a few times. This sequence joins TRBV24-1 and TRBJ1-1; TRBD1 might be the D (5 bases). Trimming stripped 2 bases from V and 10 bases from J, with 10 bases between. The length of the CDR3 is 12 residues. CDR1 KGHDR and CDR2 SFDVKD come from the germline V gene. In DNA, the CDR3 is TGTGCCACCAGTGATTCTGGGGCGGTAGCTTTCTTT. Its protein is CATSDSGAVAFF.